In its sample, the clone carrying this T cell receptor beta chain was seen a few times. What it binds is not known. Investigators reverse transcribed all isolated RNA, so they sequenced expressed TCRB transcripts. Data came from immunoSEQ multiplex PCR; TCRdb stores just in-frame clones and leaves some out. The table has 95,000 to 150,000 clones, about 16% seen once. The record originates from a study of beta chain features in type 1 diabetes. Study at large: Age, gender, cell numbers and subset yield matched between patients and controls. Study observations and caveats: Shortening that was moderate but significant affected the TCRB CDR3s of Type 1 diabetes patients in all four CD4+ subsets.

In germline, CDR1 is SGHTA, CDR2 FQGNSA. This CDR3 region has 14 residues. V was pared by 3 bases and J by 4 bases, with 11 bases between. Via CD45RO/CCR7/CD25/CD127/CD95/CD27, cells of the CD4+ naive, central memory, regulatory and stem cell-like memory subsets were sorted. V and J are TRBV7-2 and TRBJ2-3; tentative D call: TRBD1 (6 bases). The sequence was collected from a man aged 30 to 45 with type 1 diabetes. Material: central memory CD4+ T cells from blood. The CDR3 nucleotides are TGTGCCAGCAGCTTGGGACATTCAGCAGATACGCAGTATTTT. It encodes CASSLGHSADTQYF.